Included here is one TCR beta chain sequence, with context. The CDR3 spans 15 residues. The germline V and J ends were trimmed by 0 bases and 4 bases, with 13 bases remaining between them. The germline CDR1 and CDR2 sequences are SGHVS and FQNEAQ. Cohort 3 recovered donors had two negative PCRs, clearance, or symptom resolution. These data originate in a study of blood T cell repertoires in COVID-19. Study-level background: Samples representing acute and convalescent COVID-19 were sourced from the United States, Italy and Spain.

TCRdb's copy holds only in-frame clones and misses some; the assay was immunoSEQ multiplex PCR. The sample records fewer than 350,000 clones, over 75% being singletons. The chain uses TRBV7-8 and TRBJ2-7; tentative D call: TRBD2 (6 bases). The TCR was taken from a woman aged 30 to 39 who had recovered from COVID-19. The sequencing sample was made of PBMCs or T cells enriched from blood (not recorded which). DNA of the CDR3: TGTGCCAGCAGCTTAGCTTTAGGACTACCTTACGAGCAGTACTTC. Amino acid sequence: CASSLALGLPYEQYF.